This TCR beta chain was found in a study of T-cell reconstitution after alpha-beta-depleted transplantation in children. Points from the study as a whole: T-cell counts and diversity at one year following transplant were attributed mainly to newly produced T cells. Alpha-beta T cells about two months after transplant reportedly derived from several hundred expanded graft clones.

The TCRbeta library was prepared with unique molecular identifiers. MiXCR, run by TCRdb on the PCR reads, gives a single entry per CDR3 protein. The sample holds around 300,000 distinct CDR3 sequences, roughly 8.2% seen once. This clonotype occurred a few times. What it binds is not known. V was trimmed by 0 bases and J by 5 bases, leaving 8 bases between them. The CDR3 runs 14 residues. Germline assignment: CDR1 MNHEY and CDR2 SVGAGI. The source material was peripheral blood, sampled 360 days after TCRalphabeta/CD19-depleted stem cell transplant. The receptor was isolated from a female patient aged 2-9 years who had a stem cell transplant for Fanconi anemia, so the T cells may come from the graft donor. This rearrangement joins TRBV6-5 to TRBJ1-5, with TRBD1 as a possible D gene (5 bases). Written as DNA, the CDR3 is TGTGCCAGCAGTTACTCGGGGGAGCATCAGCCCCAGCATTTT. It is translated as CASSYSGEHQPQHF.